A single sample gave rise to the 3 T cell receptor beta chains below, sequenced in a study of T cell responses to AZD1222 COVID-19 vaccine. Using immunoSEQ multiplex PCR, the repertoire was profiled, and TCRdb retains in-frame clones only, with some absent. The repertoire holds some 120,000 clones, with around 90% as singletons. The sample in question was peripheral blood, obtained on day 0 of AZD1222 vaccination. The origin of the receptors is an adult in good health.

CDR3 region: CASSRGYGYTF. The DNA of the CDR3 is TGTGCCAGCAGCCGGGGTTATGGCTACACCTTC. The chain employs TRBV3-1 (or the pseudogene TRBV3-2) and TRBJ1-2, with D hard to call. This CDR3 is 11 amino acids long. V lost 4 bases, J lost 5 bases, and 5 bases lay in between. Germline CDR1 and CDR2: LGHDT and YNNKEL (reference sequence).

J is TRBJ2-7 and V is TRBV19, with 11 bases that match TRBD2. Germline lookup yields CDR1 LNHDA and CDR2 SQIVND (reference sequence). The V and J ends lost 0 bases and 3 bases, in that order; junction bases with no gene match: 7. The CDR3 has 17 residues. The CDR3 loop reads CASSIEGGTSGSYEQYF. Written as DNA, the CDR3 is TGTGCCAGTAGTATAGAAGGCGGTACTAGCGGGAGCTACGAGCAGTACTTC.

This clone was picked up a small number of times. The gene calls are TRBV4-3 and TRBJ2-1; D remains ambiguous. The CDR3 runs 16 residues. CDR1 LGHNA and CDR2 YSLEER come from the germline V gene. V was cut by 1 base and J by 7 bases, with 17 bases left in between. This CDR3 is CASSQVNLVGRNEQFF. The DNA for the CDR3 is TGCGCCAGCAGCCAAGTAAATCTAGTGGGTCGGAATGAGCAGTTCTTC.